The 29 T cell receptor beta chains given below trace back to one sample, sequenced in a study of T cells in Graves' hyperthyroidism and ophthalmopathy. TCR beta CDR3 regions were amplified from RNA. The TCR CDR3 first-round RT-PCR relied on the HTBI primer set. TCRdb itself ran the multiplex PCR reads through MiXCR, one entry per CDR3 protein. The data contain 340,000 or so distinct CDR3 sequences, roughly 18% of them singletons. The specimen was blood. All receptors come from a woman aged 45-65 years with Graves' hyperthyroidism.

This clonotype was seen repeatedly, ten times or more. The CDR3 spells CASSLIRGQRWSWPQHF. In nucleotides, the CDR3 is TGTGCCAGCAGTTTAATAAGGGGACAGCGATGGAGTTGGCCCCAGCATTTT. The gene calls are TRBV28 and TRBJ1-5, with 7 nucleotides matching TRBD1. The CDR3 has 17 residues. Germline-derived CDR1 and CDR2 are MDHEN and SYDVKM. V dropped 2 bases and J dropped 9; count of bases not matched to a gene: 16.

A few counts support this clonotype. The rearrangement joins TRBV13 to TRBJ2-7; 12 bases align to TRBD2. V trimming: 5 bases; J trimming: 0 bases; junction bases outside the gene matches: 14. CDR1 is PRHDT and CDR2 is FYEKMQ in the germline V gene (reference sequence). This CDR3 region has 19 residues. DNA of the CDR3: TGTGCCAGCAGCCCAGAGAGAGCGAAGACTAGCGGGAGCTCCTACGAGCAGTACTTC. This gives the protein CASSPERAKTSGSSYEQYF.

This rearrangement joins TRBV6-1 to TRBJ2-1; tentatively, D is TRBD2 (5 bases). The CDR3 length is 16 residues. In germline, CDR1 is MNHNS, CDR2 SASEGT. V was pared by 4 bases and J by 1 base, with 14 bases between. The CDR3 coding sequence is TGTGCCAGCAGTGGTGAGGGCAGGATATCCTACAATGAGCAGTTCTTC. Encoded protein: CASSGEGRISYNEQFF.

The table lists this clonotype with many counts. This sequence joins TRBV20-1 and TRBJ2-1, with TRBD2 matching 7 bases. The V segment lost 3 bases and the J segment 8 bases; nucleotides outside the gene matches: 7. Germline values: CDR1 DFQATT, CDR2 SNEGSKA (reference sequence). The CDR3 extends over 13 amino acids. CDR3 DNA: TGCAGTGCTAGGGATGGCCGGGGGGATGAGCAGTTCTTC. Its protein is CSARDGRGDEQFF.

The V and J genes are TRBV18 and TRBJ2-5, with a weak D call TRBD2 (5 bases). The germline V gene encodes CDR1 KGHSH and CDR2 LQKENI. The CDR3 length is 14 residues. Between the trimmed V and J ends, which lost 1 base and 9 bases, there was a span of 15 bases. CDR3 nucleotides: TGTGCCAGCTCACCACTTGAGGGCGAAGGTTCCCAGTACTTC. Translating it yields CASSPLEGEGSQYF.

In its sample, this clonotype was seen a few times. This chain joins TRBV19 and TRBJ1-6; possible D gene TRBD1, 5 bases. The ends were cut back, 6 bases at V and 8 bases at J, with 23 bases in the middle. The germline V gene has CDR1 LNHDA and CDR2 SQIVND (reference sequence). This CDR3 has 17 amino acids. The CDR3: CASRPTQGFGSDSPLHF. The DNA for the CDR3 is TGTGCCAGTAGGCCGACCCAGGGTTTTGGGTCGGATTCACCCCTCCACTTT.

The chain links TRBV2 to TRBJ2-7, with a tentative D call TRBD1 (5 bases). Looked up from germline, CDR1 is SNHLY and CDR2 is FYNNEI. The CDR3 runs to 14 residues. V dropped 5 bases and J dropped 9 bases, with 20 bases sitting between them. The chain's CDR3 is CASSQQELLRRQYV. The DNA of the CDR3 is TGTGCCAGCAGTCAACAGGAATTACTGCGGAGGCAGTACGTC.

The rearrangement uses TRBV5-1 and TRBJ2-1, with D perhaps being TRBD1 or TRBD2 (6 bases each). Germline CDR1 is SGHRS and CDR2 is YFSETQ. Trimming cost V 4 bases and J 9 bases, with 17 bases left between them. This CDR3 spans 14 amino acids. The CDR3 nucleotides are TGCGCCAGCAGCCCGGGGGCGCGATCAAGTGAGCAGTTCTTC. Translated: CASSPGARSSEQFF. The entire variable domain, with the rest obtained from reference TRBV5-1 and TRBJ2-1, is as follows: KAGVTQTPRYLIKTRGQQVTLSCSPISGHRSVSWYQQTPGQGLQFLFEYFSETQRNKGNFPGRFSGRQFSNSRSEMNVSTLELGDSALYLCASSPGARSSEQFFGPGTRLTVL.

There are a few counts of this clonotype. The V and J genes are TRBV7-3 and TRBJ1-1; 11 nucleotides align to TRBD1. The junction had 4 bases not matched to a gene; V was cut back by 6 bases and J by 4 bases. This CDR3 contains 14 residues. The germline V gene encodes CDR1 SGHTA and CDR2 FQGTGA. CDR3 residues: CASRGGQGGTEAFF. DNA for the CDR3: TGTGCCAGCAGGGGGGGACAGGGGGGCACTGAAGCTTTCTTT.

This clonotype appeared many times. The genes are TRBV2 and TRBJ2-5; 11 positions match TRBD2. Germline CDR1 SNHLY, CDR2 FYNNEI. The CDR3 is 15 amino acids. V trimming: 6 bases; J trimming: 4 bases; junction bases outside the gene matches: 7. The CDR3 DNA reads TGTGCCAGCAGCGTTAGCGGGGGGGCCTCAGAGACCCAGTACTTC. This encodes CASSVSGGASETQYF. Supplemented by reference TRBV2 and TRBJ2-5, the full variable domain reads EPEVTQTPSHQVTQMGQEVILRCVPISNHLYFYWYRQILGQKVEFLVSFYNNEISEKSEIFDDQFSVERPDGSNFTLKIRSTKLEDSAMYFCASSVSGGASETQYFGPGTRLLVL.

This clonotype was seen a handful of times. V usage is TRBV7-2 and J usage is TRBJ1-1, with a weak D call TRBD1 (5 bases). In germline, CDR1 is SGHTA, CDR2 FQGNSA. V lost 5 bases, J lost 4 bases, and 14 bases lay in between. CDR3 length equals 14 residues. CDR3 sequence (DNA): TGTGCCAGCAGCCCTTTGGGGGGAGGCACTGAAGCTTTCTTT. As protein: CASSPLGGGTEAFF.

The chain is built from TRBV3-1 and TRBJ2-5, with 7 nucleotides matching TRBD2. V lost 5 bases, J lost 6 bases, and 6 bases stayed unmatched. This CDR3 is 13 amino acids long. CDR1 is LGHDT, CDR2 YNNKEL, per germline (reference sequence). CDR3: CASSSGGRQTQYF. The CDR3 region has the DNA TGTGCCAGCAGCTCGGGGGGTCGGCAGACCCAGTACTTC.

This clonotype was seen more than once but under ten times. CDR3 in DNA: TGCAGTGCTAGATGGCAGGGCGGCCTCACAGATACGCAGTATTTT. Protein product: CSARWQGGLTDTQYF. The chain has TRBV20-1 and TRBJ2-3; a weak D match, TRBD1 (5 bases). The V gene lost 2 bases and the J gene lost 2 bases, with 14 bases spanning the gap. CDR1 and CDR2 from the germline V gene are DFQATT and SNEGSKA (reference sequence). This CDR3 is 15 amino acids long.

In DNA form, the CDR3 reads TGTGCCAGCAGCCCCCCCGGGGGAACCGAGGACTATGGCTACACCTTC. Protein sequence: CASSPPGGTEDYGYTF. The rearrangement uses TRBV6-1 and TRBJ1-2, with D possibly matching TRBD1 (5 bases). From germline, CDR1 is MNHNS and CDR2 SASEGT. CDR3 length equals 16 residues. V gave up 6 bases and J gave up 3 bases, with 20 bases separating them.

The chain is built from TRBV5-4 and TRBJ2-6; TRBD2 is a possible D gene (5 bases). This CDR3 is 18 amino acids long. Trimming pared 1 base from V and 4 bases from J, leaving 18 bases between. From germline, CDR1 is SGHNT and CDR2 YYREEE (reference sequence). CDR3 coding DNA: TGTGCCAGCAGCTTGAGAGGCAGGTCAAGGAGGGGGGCCAACGTCCTGACTTTC. This sequence encodes CASSLRGRSRRGANVLTF.

CDR3 nucleotides: TGTGCCAGCAGCTTAGGGCTAGCGGAAGACGAGCAGTACTTC. Translating it yields CASSLGLAEDEQYF. The rearrangement joins TRBV7-9 to TRBJ2-7, with 7 bases aligning to TRBD2. The CDR3 length is 14 residues. V trimming: 1 base; J trimming: 5 bases; junction bases outside the gene matches: 5. CDR1 is SEHNR, CDR2 FQNEAQ, per germline (reference sequence).

The CDR3 loop reads CRDPKQGLAGVPGTGELFF. The CDR3 DNA follows: TGCAGGGACCCAAAACAAGGACTAGCGGGGGTACCGGGAACCGGGGAGCTGTTTTTT. V usage is TRBV20-1 and J usage is TRBJ2-2; 13 positions agree with TRBD2. Germline V lookup: CDR1 DFQATT, CDR2 SNEGSKA (reference sequence). This CDR3 contains 19 residues.

The chain is built from TRBV5-6 and TRBJ1-1, with TRBD1 as a possible D gene (5 bases). CDR3 length: 15 amino acids. CDR1 and CDR2 from the germline V gene are SGHDT and YYEEEE. V was clipped by 1 base and J by 1 base, with 11 bases between them. CDR3 sequence reads: CASSLQGVRNTEAFF. In DNA form, the CDR3 reads TGTGCCAGCAGCTTGCAAGGGGTAAGGAACACTGAAGCTTTCTTT.

This clonotype showed up many times. The chain links TRBV12-3 or TRBV12-4 to TRBJ2-4, with TRBD1 as a possible D gene (5 bases). Trimming removed 5 bases from V and 11 bases from J, with 13 bases in between. The CDR3 spans 12 residues. The CDR3 is CASSGPGLFQYF. CDR3 sequence (DNA): TGTGCCAGCAGTGGCCCAGGGCTTTTTCAGTACTTC.

As concerns this clonotype: Being one base from a much bigger clone, this may be a read error. The rearrangement links TRBV18 to TRBJ2-1; D remains ambiguous. Looked up from germline, CDR1 is KGHSH and CDR2 is LQKENI. The length of the CDR3 is 14 residues. The CDR3 coding sequence is TGTGCCGGCTCACCATACCCCCCTACGGATGAGCAGTTCTTC. It specifies CAGSPYPPTDEQFF.

The table lists this clonotype with a few counts. The chain combines TRBV20-1 with TRBJ2-3; 10 bases are a match to TRBD2. Germline V gives CDR1 DFQATT, CDR2 SNEGSKA (reference sequence). J was trimmed by 3 bases and V by 5 bases; bases with no gene match: 5. The CDR3 covers 14 residues. DNA of the CDR3: TGCAGTGCTGCCTTTAGCGGGGGGACAGATACGCAGTATTTT. Amino acid sequence: CSAAFSGGTDTQYF.

This clonotype occurred many times. The J gene is TRBJ2-3, the V gene TRBV2; 7 positions agree with TRBD2. The CDR3 has 14 amino acids. The V and J ends lost 8 bases and 3 bases, in that order; junction bases with no gene match: 8. Germline lookup yields CDR1 SNHLY and CDR2 FYNNEI. The CDR3 loop is CASYAGVWTDTQYF. For the CDR3, the DNA is TGTGCCAGCTACGCGGGGGTTTGGACAGATACGCAGTATTTT.

This clonotype has just a few counts. The rearrangement links TRBV19 to TRBJ1-1; D remains unclear. The CDR3 sequence is 14 residues long. Trimming cost V 3 bases and J 0 bases, with 8 bases left between them. The germline gives CDR1 LNHDA, CDR2 SQIVND (reference sequence). The CDR3 bases are TGTGCCAGTAGTATCGCGCGGATGAACACTGAAGCTTTCTTT. Translated, it gives CASSIARMNTEAFF.

This chain uses TRBV25-1 with TRBJ2-3, with a tentative D call TRBD2 (5 bases). V gave up 7 bases and J gave up 2 bases, with 7 bases separating them. Germline CDR1 and CDR2: MGHDK and SYGVNS. The CDR3 is 12 amino acids. In DNA form, the CDR3 reads TGTGCCAGCAACGGGAACACAGATACGCAGTATTTT. It translates to CASNGNTDTQYF.

This clonotype was seen once. One end of the junction does not line up with germline, which may come from a read error. The chain uses TRBV18 and TRBJ2-1; 8 bases map to TRBD1. This CDR3 comprises 15 residues. Germline CDR1 KGHSH, CDR2 LQKENI. CDR3 DNA sequence: TGTGTCAGCAATCGAGACAGGGGAGTTATCAATGAGCAGTTCTTC. It is translated as CVSNRDRGVINEQFF.

In its sample, this clonotype was seen many times. The chain links TRBV18 to TRBJ2-1; D remains ambiguous. V shed 2 bases and J shed 5 bases, with 7 bases lying between them. Germline V gene lookup returns CDR1 KGHSH and CDR2 LQKENI. The CDR3 extends over 13 amino acids. CDR3 sequence (DNA): TGTGCCAGCTCACCAGACCCACACAATGAGCAGTTCTTC. Its protein product is CASSPDPHNEQFF.

This clonotype occurred many times. V is TRBV30 and J is TRBJ1-1, with D perhaps matching TRBD1 (5 bases). In germline, CDR1 is GTSNPN, CDR2 SVGIG (reference sequence). Trimming removed 3 bases from V and 6 bases from J, with 20 bases in between. CDR3 length: 15 residues. The CDR3: CAWSQMGRGGSEAFF. The CDR3 nucleotides are TGTGCCTGGAGCCAAATGGGCCGGGGCGGCTCTGAAGCTTTCTTT.

This clonotype was found many times. The rearrangement links TRBV30 to TRBJ2-1; TRBD2 matches 13 bases. The ends lost 4 bases at V and 7 bases at J; junction bases unmatched: 4. The length of the CDR3 is 14 residues. The germline gives CDR1 GTSNPN, CDR2 SVGIG (reference sequence). The CDR3, as DNA: TGTGCCTGGATGAGGACTAGCGGGAGAAATGAGCAGTTCTTC. Its protein product is CAWMRTSGRNEQFF.

The chain joins TRBV6-1 to TRBJ2-3, with 9 bases lining up with TRBD2. The CDR3 runs 14 residues. In germline, CDR1 is MNHNS, CDR2 SASEGT. V was pared by 7 bases and J by 4 bases, with 6 bases of the junction left unmatched. This chain's CDR3 is CASTGAGGADTQYF. The CDR3 DNA reads as TGTGCCAGCACGGGAGCGGGGGGTGCAGATACGCAGTATTTT.